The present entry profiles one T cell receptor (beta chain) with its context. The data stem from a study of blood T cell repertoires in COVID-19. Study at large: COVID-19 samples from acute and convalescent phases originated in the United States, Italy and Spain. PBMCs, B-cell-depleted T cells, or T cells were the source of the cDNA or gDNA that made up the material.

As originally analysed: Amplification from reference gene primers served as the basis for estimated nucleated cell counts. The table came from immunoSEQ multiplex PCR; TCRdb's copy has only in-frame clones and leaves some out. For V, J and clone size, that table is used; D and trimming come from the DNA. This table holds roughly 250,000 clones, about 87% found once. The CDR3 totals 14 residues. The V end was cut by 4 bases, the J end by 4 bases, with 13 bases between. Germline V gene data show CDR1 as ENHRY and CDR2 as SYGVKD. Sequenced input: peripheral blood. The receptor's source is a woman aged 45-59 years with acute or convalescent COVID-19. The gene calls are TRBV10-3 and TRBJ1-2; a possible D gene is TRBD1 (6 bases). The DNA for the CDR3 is TGTGCCATCAGTGGAGAGCAGGGGACCTATGGCTACACCTTC. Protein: CAISGEQGTYGYTF.